This T cell receptor beta chain was captured by sequencing in a study of blood T cell repertoires in COVID-19. Losses at the gene ends were 6 bases for V and 3 bases for J; bases not matched to a gene: 7. CDR3 length: 15 amino acids. Germline lookup yields CDR1 LNHDA and CDR2 SQIVND (reference sequence). Repertoires were generated with immunoSEQ multiplex PCR, while TCRdb's copy carries only in-frame clones and drops some. The table records tens of thousands of clones, around 83% of them present only once. Sequencing was carried out using peripheral blood. The TCR was taken from a human donor in a cohort sampled during active COVID-19. The gene calls are TRBV19 and TRBJ2-3; 9 nucleotides agree with TRBD2. CDR3 in amino acids: CASRETSGATDTQYF. CDR3 coding DNA: TGTGCCAGTAGGGAGACTAGCGGCGCGACAGATACGCAGTATTTT.